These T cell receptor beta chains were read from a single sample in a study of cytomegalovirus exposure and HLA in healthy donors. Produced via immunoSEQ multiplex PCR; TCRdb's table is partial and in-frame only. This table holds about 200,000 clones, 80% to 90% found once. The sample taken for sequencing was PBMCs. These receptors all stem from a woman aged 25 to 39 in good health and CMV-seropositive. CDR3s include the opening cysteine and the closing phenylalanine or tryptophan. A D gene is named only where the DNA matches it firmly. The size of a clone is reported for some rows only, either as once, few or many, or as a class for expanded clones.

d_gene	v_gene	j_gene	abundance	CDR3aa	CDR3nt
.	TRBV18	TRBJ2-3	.	CASSPRDRADTQYF	TGTGCCAGCTCACCACGCGATCGGGCAGATACGCAGTATTTT
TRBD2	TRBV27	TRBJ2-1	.	CASSSLGLAGDNEQFF	TGTGCCAGCAGTTCCCTAGGACTAGCGGGAGACAATGAGCAGTTCTTC
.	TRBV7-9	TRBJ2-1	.	CASSLAGTGVANEQFF	TGTGCCAGCAGCTTAGCCGGGACGGGAGTTGCCAATGAGCAGTTCTTC
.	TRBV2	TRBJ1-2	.	CASRHGGAEANYGYTF	TGTGCCAGCAGACACGGGGGGGCCGAAGCTAACTATGGCTACACCTTC
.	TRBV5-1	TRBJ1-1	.	CASSLERLTNTEAFF	TGCGCCAGCAGCTTGGAGCGGCTAACCAACACTGAAGCTTTCTTT
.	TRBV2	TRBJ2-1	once	CASSGGSLFSSYNEQFF	TGTGCCAGCAGCGGGGGATCCCTTTTTAGCTCCTACAATGAGCAGTTCTTC
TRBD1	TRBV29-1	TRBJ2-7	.	CSVLPGQGPYEQYF	TGCAGCGTTCTCCCGGGACAGGGACCCTACGAGCAGTACTTC
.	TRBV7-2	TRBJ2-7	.	CASSLVADSYEQYF	TGTGCCAGCAGCTTAGTCGCAGATTCCTACGAGCAGTACTTC
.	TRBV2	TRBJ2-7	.	CASSERGIVYEQYF	TGTGCCAGCAGTGAGCGGGGAATCGTGTACGAGCAGTACTTC
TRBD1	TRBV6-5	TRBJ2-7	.	CASSRDRAYEQYF	TGTGCCAGCAGTCGAGACAGGGCATACGAGCAGTACTTC
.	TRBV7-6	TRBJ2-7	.	CASSLGRGAYEQYF	TGTGCCAGCAGCTTAGGCAGGGGGGCCTACGAGCAGTACTTC
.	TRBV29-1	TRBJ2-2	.	CSVEIQAATGELFF	TGCAGCGTTGAAATACAGGCTGCCACCGGGGAGCTGTTTTTT
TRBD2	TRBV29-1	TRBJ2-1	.	CSWGRGRYEQFF	TGCAGCTGGGGGAGGGGAAGGTATGAGCAGTTCTTC
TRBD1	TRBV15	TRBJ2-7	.	CATRPDRVYEQYF	TGTGCCACCAGACCGGACAGGGTCTACGAGCAGTACTTC
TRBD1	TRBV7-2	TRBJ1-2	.	CASSLEAGTGVRGYTF	TGTGCCAGCAGCTTAGAGGCCGGGACAGGCGTACGGGGCTACACCTTC
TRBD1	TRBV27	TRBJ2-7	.	CASRDRVYEQYF	TGTGCCAGCAGGGACAGGGTCTACGAGCAGTACTTC
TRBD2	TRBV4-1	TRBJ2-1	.	CASSQGTSGRAGNEQFF	TGCGCCAGCAGCCAAGGGACTAGCGGGAGGGCGGGCAATGAGCAGTTCTTC
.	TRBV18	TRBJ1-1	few	CASSPLAVIAAEAFF	TGTGCCAGCTCACCACTAGCGGTCATAGCCGCTGAAGCTTTCTTT
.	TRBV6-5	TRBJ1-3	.	CASSYSRGSGNTIYF	TGTGCCAGCAGTTACTCAAGAGGGAGTGGAAACACCATATATTTT
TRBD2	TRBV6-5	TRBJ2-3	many	CASSYERGTDTQYF	TGTGCCAGCAGTTACGAGCGGGGGACAGATACGCAGTATTTT
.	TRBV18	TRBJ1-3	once	CASSPRQDSGNTIYF	TGTGCCAGCTCACCCCGACAGGACTCTGGAAACACCATATATTTT
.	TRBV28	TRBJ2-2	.	CASSFFGGTGELFF	TGTGCCAGCAGTTTTTTCGGGGGCACCGGGGAGCTGTTTTTT
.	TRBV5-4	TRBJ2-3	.	CASSQTDTQYF	TGTGCCAGCAGCCAGACAGATACGCAGTATTTT
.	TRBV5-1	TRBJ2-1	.	CASSLVMGRSYNEQFF	TGCGCCAGCAGCTTGGTCATGGGGAGGTCCTACAATGAGCAGTTCTTC
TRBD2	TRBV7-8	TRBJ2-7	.	CASSLVGAGGLNEQYF	TGTGCCAGCAGCTTAGTTGGAGCGGGAGGGTTGAACGAGCAGTACTTC
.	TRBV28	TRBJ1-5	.	CASSLDLDRKSNQPQHF	TGTGCCAGCAGTTTAGATTTGGACAGAAAAAGCAATCAGCCCCAGCATTTT
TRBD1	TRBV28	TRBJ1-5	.	CASSFDRVAQPQHF	TGTGCCAGCAGTTTTGACAGGGTTGCACAGCCCCAGCATTTT
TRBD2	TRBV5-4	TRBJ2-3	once	CASSLGLAGAPPQGTDTQYF	TGTGCCAGCAGCTTAGGGCTAGCGGGAGCCCCTCCCCAGGGCACAGATACGCAGTATTTT
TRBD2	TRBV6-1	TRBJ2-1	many	CASSDGAGVSNEQFF	TGTGCCAGCAGTGACGGAGCGGGAGTTAGCAATGAGCAGTTCTTC
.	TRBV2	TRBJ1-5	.	CASSEGNRNQPQHF	TGTGCCAGCAGTGAAGGCAACAGAAATCAGCCCCAGCATTTT
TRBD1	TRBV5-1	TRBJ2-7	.	CASSAGTVAYEQYF	TGCGCCAGCAGCGCCGGGACAGTGGCCTACGAGCAGTACTTC
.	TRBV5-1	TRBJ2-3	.	CASSLERADTQYF	TGCGCCAGCAGCTTGGAACGGGCAGATACGCAGTATTTT
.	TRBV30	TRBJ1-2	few	CAWSVIPGGYTF	TGTGCCTGGAGTGTAATCCCGGGAGGCTACACCTTC
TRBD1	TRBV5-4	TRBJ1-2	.	CASSLDREDGYTF	TGTGCCAGCAGTCTGGACAGGGAGGATGGCTACACCTTC
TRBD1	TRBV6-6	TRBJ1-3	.	CASSLDRASGNTIYF	TGTGCCAGCAGTCTGGACAGGGCCTCTGGAAACACCATATATTTT
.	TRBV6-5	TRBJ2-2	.	CASSPRPRNTGELFF	TGTGCCAGCAGCCCCCGTCCCCGGAACACCGGGGAGCTGTTTTTT
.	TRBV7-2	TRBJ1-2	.	CASSFPTSSYGYTF	TGTGCCAGCAGCTTTCCAACTTCTTCCTATGGCTACACCTTC
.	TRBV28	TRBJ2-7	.	CASSPTHGTYYEQYF	TGTGCCAGCAGTCCCACACACGGGACATACTACGAGCAGTACTTC
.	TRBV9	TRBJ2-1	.	CASSGLQHGQFF	TGTGCCAGCAGCGGCTTACAACATGGGCAGTTCTTC
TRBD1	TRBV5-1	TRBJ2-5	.	CASSLGQGEETQYF	TGCGCCAGCAGCTTGGGACAGGGAGAAGAGACCCAGTACTTC
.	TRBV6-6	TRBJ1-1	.	CASSAQQGELEAFF	TGTGCCAGCAGTGCACAACAGGGTGAACTCGAAGCTTTCTTT
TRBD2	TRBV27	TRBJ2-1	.	CASSLQPGGSSYNEQFF	TGTGCCAGCAGTTTACAACCCGGGGGGAGCTCCTACAATGAGCAGTTCTTC
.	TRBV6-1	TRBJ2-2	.	CASSELGHRNTGELFF	TGTGCCAGCAGTGAATTGGGACACCGGAACACCGGGGAGCTGTTTTTT
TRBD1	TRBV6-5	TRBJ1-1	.	CASSPDRGNTEAFF	TGTGCCAGCAGTCCTGACAGGGGTAACACTGAAGCTTTCTTT
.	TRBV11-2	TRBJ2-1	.	CASSFYTENEQFF	TGTGCCAGCAGCTTTTATACGGAGAATGAGCAGTTCTTC
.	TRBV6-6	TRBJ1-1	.	CASSYDRGGLNTEAFF	TGTGCCAGCAGTTATGACCGGGGGGGGCTGAACACTGAAGCTTTCTTT
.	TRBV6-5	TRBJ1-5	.	CASSPRGLLHQPQHF	TGTGCCAGCAGCCCCCGGGGGTTGTTGCATCAGCCCCAGCATTTT
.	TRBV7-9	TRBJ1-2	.	CASSQDSISNFRF	TGTGCCAGCAGCCAGGACAGCATTTCGAACTTTCGCTTC
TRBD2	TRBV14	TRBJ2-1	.	CASRGTSGSHEQFF	TGTGCCAGCAGAGGGACTAGCGGGAGTCATGAGCAGTTCTTC